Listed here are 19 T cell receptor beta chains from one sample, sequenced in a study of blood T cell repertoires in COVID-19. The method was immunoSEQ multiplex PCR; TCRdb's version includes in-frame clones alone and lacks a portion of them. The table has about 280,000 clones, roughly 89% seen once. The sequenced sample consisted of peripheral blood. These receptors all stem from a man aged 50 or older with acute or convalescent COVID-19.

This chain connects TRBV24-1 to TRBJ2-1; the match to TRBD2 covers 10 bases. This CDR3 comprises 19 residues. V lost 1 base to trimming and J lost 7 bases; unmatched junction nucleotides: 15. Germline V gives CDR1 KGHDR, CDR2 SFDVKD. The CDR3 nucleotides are TGTGCCACCAGTGATTTTTCTAGCGGGGGCCGCATTGAGGGGAATGAGCAGTTCTTC. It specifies CATSDFSSGGRIEGNEQFF.

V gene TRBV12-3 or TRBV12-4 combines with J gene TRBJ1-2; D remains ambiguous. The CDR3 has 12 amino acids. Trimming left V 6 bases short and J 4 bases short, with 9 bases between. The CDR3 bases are TGTGCCAGCAGACGATACGGCTATGGCTACACCTTC. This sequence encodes CASRRYGYGYTF.

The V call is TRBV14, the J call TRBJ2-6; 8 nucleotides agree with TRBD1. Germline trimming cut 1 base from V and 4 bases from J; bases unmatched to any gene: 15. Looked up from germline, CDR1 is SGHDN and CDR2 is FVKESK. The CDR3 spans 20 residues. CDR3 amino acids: CASSQAPPGQVPLGANVLTF. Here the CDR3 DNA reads TGTGCCAGCAGCCAAGCTCCGCCGGGACAGGTTCCCCTCGGGGCCAACGTCCTGACTTTC.

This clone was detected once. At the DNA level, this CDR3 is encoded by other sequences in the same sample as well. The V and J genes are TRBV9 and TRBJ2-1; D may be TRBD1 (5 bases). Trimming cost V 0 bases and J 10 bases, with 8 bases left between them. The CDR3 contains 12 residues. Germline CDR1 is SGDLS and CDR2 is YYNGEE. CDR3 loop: CASSVEGYEQFF. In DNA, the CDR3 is TGTGCCAGCAGCGTAGAGGGGTACGAGCAGTTCTTC.

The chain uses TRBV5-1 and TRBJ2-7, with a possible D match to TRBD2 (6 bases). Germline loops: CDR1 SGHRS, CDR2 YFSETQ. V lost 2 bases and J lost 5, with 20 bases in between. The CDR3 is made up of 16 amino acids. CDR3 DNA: TGCGCCAGCAGCTTTCACCGGGGGACCGTCTTAGACGAGCAGTACTTC. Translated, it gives CASSFHRGTVLDEQYF. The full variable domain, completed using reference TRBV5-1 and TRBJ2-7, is KAGVTQTPRYLIKTRGQQVTLSCSPISGHRSVSWYQQTPGQGLQFLFEYFSETQRNKGNFPGRFSGRQFSNSRSEMNVSTLELGDSALYLCASSFHRGTVLDEQYFGPGTRLTVT.

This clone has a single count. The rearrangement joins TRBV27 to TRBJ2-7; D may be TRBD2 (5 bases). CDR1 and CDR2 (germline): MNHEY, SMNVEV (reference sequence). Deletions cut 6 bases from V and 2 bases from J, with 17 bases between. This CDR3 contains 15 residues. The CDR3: CASRSPGVLAYEQYF. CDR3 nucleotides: TGTGCCAGCAGATCTCCTGGGGTACTAGCCTACGAGCAGTACTTC.

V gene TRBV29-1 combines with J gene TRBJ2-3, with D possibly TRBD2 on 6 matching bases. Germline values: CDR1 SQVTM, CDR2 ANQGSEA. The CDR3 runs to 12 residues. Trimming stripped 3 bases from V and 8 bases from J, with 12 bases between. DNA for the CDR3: TGCAGCGTTGACAGAACCGGGGGTACGCAGTATTTT. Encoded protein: CSVDRTGGTQYF.

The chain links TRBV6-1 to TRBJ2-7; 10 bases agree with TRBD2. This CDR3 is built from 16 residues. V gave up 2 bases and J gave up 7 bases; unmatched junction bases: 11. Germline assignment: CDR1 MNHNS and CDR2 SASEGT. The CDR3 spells CASSEFVVAGGREQYF. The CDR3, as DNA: TGTGCCAGCAGTGAATTTGTGGTAGCGGGGGGACGGGAGCAGTACTTC.

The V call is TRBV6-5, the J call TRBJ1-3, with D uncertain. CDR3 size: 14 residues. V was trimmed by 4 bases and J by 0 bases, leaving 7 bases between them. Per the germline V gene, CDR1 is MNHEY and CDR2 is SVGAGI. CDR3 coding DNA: TGTGCCAGCAGTTTGGCCGTCTCTGGAAACACCATATATTTT. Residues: CASSLAVSGNTIYF.

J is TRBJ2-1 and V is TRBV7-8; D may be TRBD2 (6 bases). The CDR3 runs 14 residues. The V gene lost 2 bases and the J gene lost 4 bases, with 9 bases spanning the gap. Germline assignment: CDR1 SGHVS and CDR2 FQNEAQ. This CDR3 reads CASSLSAGYNEQFF. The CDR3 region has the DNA TGTGCCAGCAGCTTATCGGCGGGGTACAATGAGCAGTTCTTC.

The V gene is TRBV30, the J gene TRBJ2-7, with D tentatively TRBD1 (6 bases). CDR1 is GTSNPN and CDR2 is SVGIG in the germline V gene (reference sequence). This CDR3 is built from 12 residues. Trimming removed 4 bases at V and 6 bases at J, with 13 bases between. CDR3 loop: CAWMGARGEQYF. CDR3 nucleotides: TGTGCCTGGATGGGGGCGCGAGGCGAGCAGTACTTC.

The CDR3 sequence: CASSLGRGLTKNIQYF. CDR3 sequence (DNA): TGCGCCAGCAGCTTGGGACGAGGTTTGACCAAAAACATTCAGTACTTC. This chain links TRBV5-1 with TRBJ2-4; the D is unclear. Trimming took off 0 bases at V and 2 bases at J, with 12 bases between the two ends. Germline assignment: CDR1 SGHRS and CDR2 YFSETQ. The CDR3 is 16 residues long.

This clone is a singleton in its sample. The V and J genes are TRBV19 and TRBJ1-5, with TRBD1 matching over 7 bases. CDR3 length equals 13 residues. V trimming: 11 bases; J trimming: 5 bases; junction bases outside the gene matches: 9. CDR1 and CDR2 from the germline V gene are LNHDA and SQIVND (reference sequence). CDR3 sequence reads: CACQGDPHQPQHF. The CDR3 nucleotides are TGTGCCTGTCAGGGGGACCCTCATCAGCCCCAGCATTTT.

CDR3 loop: CASSELAGGPKETQYF. The CDR3 DNA reads as TGTGCCAGCAGTGAACTAGCGGGGGGGCCTAAAGAGACCCAGTACTTC. The chain carries TRBV25-1 and TRBJ2-5; TRBD2 agrees at 12 bases. V lost 2 bases to trimming and J lost 3 bases; unmatched junction nucleotides: 4. The germline V gene has CDR1 MGHDK and CDR2 SYGVNS. The CDR3 runs to 16 residues. The whole variable domain, remainder taken from reference TRBV25-1 and TRBJ2-5, is EADIYQTPRYLVIGTGKKITLECSQTMGHDKMYWYQQDPGMELHLIHYSYGVNSTEKGDLSSESTVSRIRTEHFPLTLESARPSHTSQYLCASSELAGGPKETQYFGPGTRLLVL.

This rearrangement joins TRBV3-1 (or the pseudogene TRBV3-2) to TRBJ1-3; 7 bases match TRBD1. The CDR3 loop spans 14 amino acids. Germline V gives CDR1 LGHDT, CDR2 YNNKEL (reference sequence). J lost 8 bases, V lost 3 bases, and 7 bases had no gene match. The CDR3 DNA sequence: TGTGCCAGCAGCCAGGAATACAGGGGTCACACCATATATTTT. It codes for CASSQEYRGHTIYF.

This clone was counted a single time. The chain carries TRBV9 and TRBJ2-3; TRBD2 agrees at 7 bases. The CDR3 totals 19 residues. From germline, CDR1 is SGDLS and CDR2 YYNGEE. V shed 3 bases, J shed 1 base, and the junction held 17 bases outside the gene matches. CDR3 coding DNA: TGTGCCAGCAGCGCCACGATGGGCCTTAGCGGGCCAGGCACAGATACGCAGTATTTT. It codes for CASSATMGLSGPGTDTQYF. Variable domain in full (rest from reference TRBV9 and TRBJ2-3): DSGVTQTPKHLITATGQRVTLRCSPRSGDLSVYWYQQSLDQGLQFLIQYYNGEERAKGNILERFSAQQFPDLHSELNLSSLELGDSALYFCASSATMGLSGPGTDTQYFGPGTRLTVL.

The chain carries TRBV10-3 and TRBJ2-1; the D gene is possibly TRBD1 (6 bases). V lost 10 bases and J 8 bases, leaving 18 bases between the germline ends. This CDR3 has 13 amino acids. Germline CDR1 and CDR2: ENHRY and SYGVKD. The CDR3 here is CATLGQGRDEQFF. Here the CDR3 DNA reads TGTGCCACCTTGGGGCAGGGGCGCGATGAGCAGTTCTTC.

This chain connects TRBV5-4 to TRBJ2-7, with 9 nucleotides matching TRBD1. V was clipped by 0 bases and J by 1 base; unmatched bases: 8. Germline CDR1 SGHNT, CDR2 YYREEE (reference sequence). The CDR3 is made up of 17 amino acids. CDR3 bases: TGTGCCAGCAGCTTGGGGACATGGACAGGGGTTTCCTACGAGCAGTACTTC. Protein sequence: CASSLGTWTGVSYEQYF.

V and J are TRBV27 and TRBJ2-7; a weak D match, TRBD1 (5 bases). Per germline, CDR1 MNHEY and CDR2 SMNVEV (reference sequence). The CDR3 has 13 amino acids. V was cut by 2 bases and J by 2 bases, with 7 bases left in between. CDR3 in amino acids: CASSLNRPYEQYF. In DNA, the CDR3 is TGTGCCAGCAGTTTAAACAGGCCCTACGAGCAGTACTTC.